This passage covers 10 T cell receptor beta chains from one sample sequenced in a study of T cells after posttransplantation cyclophosphamide. The data were produced by immunoSEQ multiplex PCR, yet TCRdb's version contains in-frame clones alone and is incomplete. The sample holds more than 40,000 clones, and no clone turns up only once. The sequencing sample was made of PBMCs. These TCRs come from a man aged 35 to 55 in good health, CMV-negative, and a related stem cell transplant donor.

This clone was found many times. The chain couples TRBV7-8 to TRBJ1-1; 7 bases agree with TRBD1. V lost 5 bases, J lost 0 bases, and 9 bases stayed unmatched. The CDR3 loop spans 16 amino acids. Germline loops: CDR1 SGHVS, CDR2 FQNEAQ. The CDR3 is CASSERTGIMNTEAFF. The CDR3 nucleotides are TGTGCCAGCAGCGAAAGGACAGGAATAATGAACACTGAAGCTTTCTTT.

At least ten counts were recorded for this clone. V and J are TRBV9 and TRBJ2-1; D gene uncertain. Trimming cost V 0 bases and J 0 bases, with 7 bases left between them. This CDR3 is built from 15 residues. Looked up from germline, CDR1 is SGDLS and CDR2 is YYNGEE. The CDR3 region is CASSVGASSYNEQFF. Here the CDR3 DNA reads TGTGCCAGCAGCGTAGGGGCCAGCTCCTACAATGAGCAGTTCTTC.

This clone appeared many times. The chain joins TRBV5-1 to TRBJ2-5; 8 positions match TRBD2. Looked up from germline, CDR1 is SGHRS and CDR2 is YFSETQ. The CDR3 has 16 residues. The V and J ends lost 0 bases and 4 bases, in that order; junction bases with no gene match: 8. The CDR3 region is CASSLAPGRAGETQYF. For the CDR3, the DNA is TGCGCCAGCAGCTTGGCTCCCGGGAGGGCGGGAGAGACCCAGTACTTC. The full variable domain, in which reference TRBV5-1 and TRBJ2-5 provide the parts outside the CDR3, is KAGVTQTPRYLIKTRGQQVTLSCSPISGHRSVSWYQQTPGQGLQFLFEYFSETQRNKGNFPGRFSGRQFSNSRSEMNVSTLELGDSALYLCASSLAPGRAGETQYFGPGTRLLVL.

This clone has only a few counts. The chain recombines TRBV28 with TRBJ2-1; 9 bases are shared with TRBD2. V was pared by 6 bases and J by 8 bases, with 14 bases of the junction left unmatched. The CDR3 sequence is 16 residues long. CDR1 and CDR2 from the germline V gene are MDHEN and SYDVKM. In DNA form, the CDR3 reads TGTGCCAGCAGACGCCTGGGCGGGAGGGCCTATCATGAGCAGTTCTTC. Its protein is CASRRLGGRAYHEQFF.

This clone occurred many times. V and J are TRBV18 and TRBJ1-1; D uncertain. The CDR3 extends over 13 amino acids. The germline V gene encodes CDR1 KGHSH and CDR2 LQKENI. Trimming left V 2 bases short and J 4 bases short, with 8 bases between. The CDR3: CASSPTDGTEAFF. The CDR3, as DNA: TGTGCCAGCTCACCAACAGACGGCACTGAAGCTTTCTTT.

There are many counts of this clone. CDR3 DNA sequence: TGTGCCAGCAGCCTTACCCGGGGCACTAGCGGGAGGTTACGGTCCGGGGAGCTGTTTTTT. The encoded protein is CASSLTRGTSGRLRSGELFF. The gene calls are TRBV7-8 and TRBJ2-2; 12 bases fit TRBD2. V shed 5 bases and J 6 bases; nucleotides not matched to a gene: 19. This CDR3 is built from 20 residues. Germline V gives CDR1 SGHVS, CDR2 FQNEAQ.

This clone was found many times. This chain links TRBV30 with TRBJ1-2; no clear D. The CDR3 has 11 amino acids. Germline V gene sequence: CDR1 GTSNPN, CDR2 SVGIG (reference sequence). Trimming left V 2 bases short and J 5 bases short, with 6 bases between. This chain's CDR3 is CAWSSEYGYTF. CDR3 bases: TGTGCCTGGAGTTCAGAATATGGCTACACCTTC.

This clone was detected ten times or more. This specimen includes other DNA sequences encoding the same CDR3. V usage is TRBV11-2 and J usage is TRBJ1-2, with D maybe TRBD1 (6 bases). Germline assignment: CDR1 SGHAT and CDR2 FQNNGV. The CDR3 spans 15 residues. Trimming stripped 5 bases from V and 6 bases from J, with 19 bases between. The CDR3 DNA reads as TGTGCCAGCAGCACCCGAGGGGGAGATGGGGATGGCTACACCTTC. This encodes CASSTRGGDGDGYTF. Together with reference TRBV11-2 and TRBJ1-2, the CDR3 gives the full variable domain: EAGVAQSPRYKIIEKRQSVAFWCNPISGHATLYWYQQILGQGPKLLIQFQNNGVVDDSQLPKDRFSAERLKGVDSTLKIQPAKLEDSAVYLCASSTRGGDGDGYTFGSGTRLTVV.

This clone showed up many times. This sequence joins TRBV7-9 and TRBJ2-2, with 9 nucleotides matching TRBD2. The trim removed 3 bases at V and 6 bases at J, leaving 11 bases unmatched. CDR1 is SEHNR and CDR2 is FQNEAQ in the germline V gene (reference sequence). The CDR3 is 17 residues long. The CDR3 protein is CASSFGAGGSRSGELFF. CDR3 bases: TGTGCCAGCAGCTTTGGGGCGGGAGGGTCGCGTTCCGGGGAGCTGTTTTTT.

This clone showed up many times. The chain combines TRBV6-6 with TRBJ2-1; D is possibly TRBD2 (5 bases). The ends were cut back, 7 bases at V and 3 bases at J, with 13 bases in the middle. Germline V gene sequence: CDR1 MNHNY, CDR2 SVGAGI (reference sequence). The CDR3 has 14 amino acids. The CDR3 nucleotides read TGTGCCAGCACCTTAACGGGGTACTACAATGAGCAGTTCTTC. This codes for CASTLTGYYNEQFF.